A single sample gave rise to the 6 T cell receptor beta chains below, sequenced in a study of regulatory T cells in long-lasting Graves disease. For TCR beta, libraries came from iRepertoire HTBI primers and Arm-PCR of CDR3 regions. TCRdb ran MiXCR on the multiplex PCR reads and lists one entry per CDR3 protein. In the table there are around 330,000 distinct CDR3 sequences, 18% of which are singletons. Time point given: newly diagnosed GD, antithyroid drugs for less than 3 months. The TCR library was made from RNA that had been extracted from PBMCs in TRIzol. The sequencing used peripheral blood mononuclear cells (PBMCs), collected at new diagnosis, from a patient treated with antithyroid drugs. These receptors originate from a female donor with Graves disease.

This clonotype was picked up many times. The V and J genes are TRBV29-1 and TRBJ2-3, with D possibly called TRBD1 or TRBD2 (6 bases each). Germline CDR1 SQVTM, CDR2 ANQGSEA. The CDR3 has 14 amino acids. Trimming removed 5 bases from V and 1 base from J, with 13 bases in between. The CDR3 is CSVLGGGRTDTQYF. The DNA of the CDR3 is TGCAGCGTTTTGGGGGGCGGGCGCACAGATACGCAGTATTTT.

This clonotype was observed at least ten times. CDR3 protein: CASSWNEQFF. The CDR3 DNA is TGTGCCAGCAGTTGGAATGAGCAGTTCTTC. The V and J genes are TRBV12-3 or TRBV12-4 and TRBJ2-1; no reliable D call. The CDR3 has 10 amino acids. Trimming cost V 4 bases and J 7 bases, with 2 bases left between them.

This clonotype was counted ten times or more. The rearrangement uses TRBV28 and TRBJ2-3; 8 bases align to TRBD1. The junction had 9 bases not matched to a gene; V was cut back by 3 bases and J by 1 base. The CDR3 runs 17 residues. Germline V gene lookup returns CDR1 MDHEN and CDR2 SYDVKM. CDR3: CASSFEDRARGTDTQYF. CDR3 in DNA: TGTGCCAGCAGTTTCGAGGACAGGGCCCGAGGCACAGATACGCAGTATTTT.

This clonotype was seen repeatedly, ten times or more. J is TRBJ2-1 and V is TRBV28; TRBD2 matches 15 bases. CDR1 is MDHEN, CDR2 SYDVKM, per germline. CDR3 length: 18 amino acids. The V and J ends lost 5 bases and 7 bases, in that order; junction bases with no gene match: 12. DNA of the CDR3: TGTGCCAGCAGTGGAACCGGGACTAGCGGGAGGTCTTGGAATGAGCAGTTCTTC. Its protein is CASSGTGTSGRSWNEQFF.

This clonotype was counted ten times or more. The chain is built from TRBV7-2 and TRBJ2-5; TRBD2 agrees at 7 bases. The CDR3 is 16 amino acids. V was pared by 1 base and J by 1 base, with 6 bases of the junction left unmatched. Germline CDR1 SGHTA, CDR2 FQGNSA. The CDR3 DNA sequence: TGTGCCAGCAGCTTAGGGCCCCCGGGAGGCCAAGAGACCCAGTACTTC. Its protein product is CASSLGPPGGQETQYF.

This clonotype came up many times. The V call is TRBV5-4, the J call TRBJ2-5; 8 nucleotides agree with TRBD2. Losses at the gene ends were 4 bases for V and 5 bases for J; bases not matched to a gene: 7. The CDR3 covers 14 residues. CDR1 is SGHNT and CDR2 is YYREEE in the germline V gene (reference sequence). In nucleotides, the CDR3 is TGTGCCAGCAGCACCCGGGAGGGCCTGGAGACCCAGTACTTC. This sequence encodes CASSTREGLETQYF.